This TCR beta chain comes out of a study of shared clonotypes between healthy human individuals. The method was immunoSEQ multiplex PCR; TCRdb's version includes in-frame clones alone and lacks a portion of them. This sample yields approximately 1,500,000 clones, of which approximately 98% are seen a single time; less than 0.55% belongs to the top ten. Comment on this clone: The same CDR3 is also encoded by other DNA sequences in this sample.

Sequences were obtained from naive CD4+ T cells sorted from blood. Stated subset: CD45RA+ positively selected. This receptor was obtained from a man aged 25 to 45 in good health.

As DNA, the CDR3 is TGTGCCAGCTCCCCCGGGAACACCGGGGAGCTGTTTTTT. The encoded protein is CASSPGNTGELFF. V gene TRBV18 combines with J gene TRBJ2-2; D is ambiguous. Trimming stripped 6 bases from V and 1 base from J, with 6 bases between. Per the germline V gene, CDR1 is KGHSH and CDR2 is LQKENI. The CDR3 consists of 13 residues.